The 29 T cell receptor beta chains reported below all come from one sample, sequenced in a study of blood T cell repertoires in COVID-19. Assay used: immunoSEQ multiplex PCR; TCRdb lists only in-frame clones, some missing. The sample lists 220,000 or so clones; roughly 80% were seen once. Sequencing was done on a sample of PBMCs or T cells enriched from blood (not recorded which). These TCRs come from a woman aged 40 to 49 with acute COVID-19.

The V call is TRBV6-2 or TRBV6-3, the J call TRBJ1-5; D is ambiguous. Germline lookup yields CDR1 MNHEY and CDR2 SVGEGT. The V and J ends lost 2 bases and 0 bases respectively, with 8 bases between them. This CDR3 spans 15 amino acids. CDR3 amino acids: CASSYGLNSNQPQHF. DNA of the CDR3: TGTGCCAGCAGTTACGGGCTGAATAGCAATCAGCCCCAGCATTTT.

This clone was found a few times. The chain joins TRBV28 to TRBJ1-6; TRBD1 matches at 12 bases. The V segment lost 6 bases and the J segment 10 bases; nucleotides outside the gene matches: 16. Per germline, CDR1 MDHEN and CDR2 SYDVKM. CDR3 length equals 18 residues. The CDR3 bases are TGTGCCAGCAGGATTTCATCCGGGACAGGGGGCGGAAGGTCACCCCTCCACTTT. Translating gives CASRISSGTGGGRSPLHF.

CDR3 coding DNA: TGTGCCAGCAGCCTTACAGGGTTCGGGTCACCCCTCCACTTT. Its translation: CASSLTGFGSPLHF. The chain combines TRBV7-3 with TRBJ1-6; tentatively, D is TRBD1 (6 bases). Germline V gene sequence: CDR1 SGHTA, CDR2 FQGTGA. V lost 5 bases, J lost 10 bases, and 15 bases lay in between. This CDR3 is 14 amino acids long.

The chain combines TRBV27 with TRBJ2-7, with TRBD1 matching over 7 bases. The CDR3 loop spans 15 amino acids. Germline V gives CDR1 MNHEY, CDR2 SMNVEV (reference sequence). After removal of 3 bases from V and 5 bases from J, the junction contained 10 bases not matched to a gene. In DNA form, the CDR3 reads TGTGCCAGCAGTTTCACCCCCGACAGGGTCCACGAGCAGTACTTC. Translating gives CASSFTPDRVHEQYF.

The V gene is TRBV7-6, the J gene TRBJ2-7; D is possibly TRBD1 (6 bases). The CDR3 totals 15 residues. Germline V gives CDR1 SGHVS, CDR2 FNYEAQ. The V end was cut by 3 bases, the J end by 0 bases, with 12 bases between. CDR3 DNA: TGTGCCAGCAGCTTGGACAGTGCGAGCTCCTACGAGCAGTACTTC. It codes for CASSLDSASSYEQYF.

The chain combines TRBV6-2 or TRBV6-3 with TRBJ2-1; perhaps TRBD2 as D (6 bases). The CDR3 totals 17 residues. Looked up from germline, CDR1 is MNHEY and CDR2 is SVGEGT. Trimming removed 0 bases at V and 0 bases at J, with 12 bases between. The CDR3 DNA is TGTGCCAGCAGTTACTCGTCTACTAGCAGCTCCTACAATGAGCAGTTCTTC. It codes for CASSYSSTSSSYNEQFF.

The V and J genes are TRBV5-1 and TRBJ2-1; TRBD2 matches at 7 bases. Germline V gene data show CDR1 as SGHRS and CDR2 as YFSETQ. V dropped 4 bases and J dropped 10; count of bases not matched to a gene: 8. The CDR3 covers 13 residues. CDR3 coding DNA: TGCGCCAGCAGCGTGGATAGCGGGTGGGAGCAGTTCTTC. Protein sequence: CASSVDSGWEQFF.

This clone turned up a few times. The CDR3 DNA reads TGTGCCACCAGCAGAGATCGGCGGGGAACTGAAGCTTTCTTT. It is translated as CATSRDRRGTEAFF. The chain employs TRBV15 and TRBJ1-1; no definite D call. The CDR3 runs 14 residues. Germline V lookup: CDR1 LNHNV, CDR2 YYDKDF (reference sequence). The ends were cut back, 0 bases at V and 5 bases at J, with 10 bases in the middle.

This clone is a singleton in its sample. The V gene is TRBV30, the J gene TRBJ1-4; D may be TRBD1 (5 bases). The CDR3 totals 14 residues. Between the trimmed V and J ends, which lost 2 bases and 15 bases, there was a span of 22 bases. CDR1 is GTSNPN, CDR2 SVGIG, per germline (reference sequence). The CDR3 region has the DNA TGTGCCTGGAGTCACCCTATACGTCGGGGGAGTGTGTTTTTT. This encodes CAWSHPIRRGSVFF.

This clone appeared a single time. V and J are TRBV7-9 and TRBJ2-7; 7 bases line up with TRBD2. From germline, CDR1 is SEHNR and CDR2 FQNEAQ (reference sequence). This CDR3 has 16 residues. Trimming at V came to 0 bases and at J to 3 bases, leaving 8 bases not matched to a gene. The CDR3 spells CASSLAQGEGIYEQYF. CDR3 DNA: TGTGCCAGCAGCTTAGCGCAAGGGGAGGGTATCTACGAGCAGTACTTC.

This clone was observed a single time. V and J are TRBV10-2 and TRBJ2-7, with TRBD1 matching over 10 bases. The CDR3 loop spans 15 amino acids. Germline V CDR1 and CDR2: WSHSY, SAAADI. Trimming at V came to 6 bases and at J to 3 bases, leaving 8 bases not matched to a gene. The CDR3 DNA follows: TGCGCCAGCAGGGGGGACAGGGGAAGTGTCTACGAGCAGTACTTC. Protein product: CASRGDRGSVYEQYF.

The chain recombines TRBV7-9 with TRBJ2-4; TRBD1 matches 7 bases. V was clipped by 7 bases and J by 7 bases; unmatched bases: 16. CDR1 and CDR2 (germline): SEHNR, FQNEAQ (reference sequence). The CDR3 spans 16 residues. CDR3 in amino acids: CASTGSTGELWNIQYF. The CDR3 region has the DNA TGTGCCAGCACTGGATCAACAGGGGAATTATGGAACATTCAGTACTTC. The full variable domain, rest sourced from reference TRBV7-9 and TRBJ2-4, is DTGVSQNPRHKITKRGQNVTFRCDPISEHNRLYWYRQTLGQGPEFLTYFQNEAQLEKSRLLSDRFSAERPKGSFSTLEIQRTEQGDSAMYLCASTGSTGELWNIQYFGAGTRLSVL.

This chain connects TRBV2 to TRBJ1-1; tentative D call: TRBD1 (5 bases). CDR3 length: 12 amino acids. The V end was cut by 8 bases, the J end by 2 bases, with 9 bases between. The V gene's germline CDR1 is SNHLY and CDR2 FYNNEI. This CDR3 is CASGARNTEAFF. The CDR3 DNA follows: TGTGCCAGCGGGGCTCGCAACACTGAAGCTTTCTTT.

Concerning this clone: Other nucleotide sequences in the sample specify the same CDR3. The genes are TRBV28 and TRBJ1-6; D gene ambiguous. V gave up 2 bases and J gave up 4 bases, with 3 bases separating them. The CDR3 runs 13 residues. Germline V gene sequence: CDR1 MDHEN, CDR2 SYDVKM. The CDR3 protein is CASSLPYNSPLHF. The DNA for the CDR3 is TGTGCCAGCAGTTTACCATATAATTCACCCCTCCACTTT.

CDR3 protein: CASSLTAGYSYNEQFF. DNA for the CDR3: TGTGCCAGCAGCTTAACGGCAGGTTACTCCTACAATGAGCAGTTCTTC. The V and J genes are TRBV7-3 and TRBJ2-1; D remains unclear. Trimming shortened V by 0 bases and J by 0 bases, and 9 bases separated the two germline ends. CDR3 length equals 16 residues. Germline loops: CDR1 SGHTA, CDR2 FQGTGA.

The genes are TRBV15 and TRBJ2-1; 7 bases fit TRBD2. This CDR3 region has 16 residues. The J segment lost 4 bases and the V segment lost 1 base, leaving 7 bases of the junction unmatched. Germline CDR1 and CDR2: LNHNV and YYDKDF (reference sequence). The CDR3 DNA sequence: TGTGCCACCAGCAGAGCCCCGGGCGGGGGTTACAATGAGCAGTTCTTC. Its translation: CATSRAPGGGYNEQFF.

This chain links TRBV24-1 with TRBJ2-1; TRBD1 might be the D (6 bases). The CDR3 is 18 residues long. The V gene lost 7 bases and the J gene lost 9 bases, with 30 bases spanning the gap. Per the germline V gene, CDR1 is KGHDR and CDR2 is SFDVKD. CDR3 protein: CATSPRLSRTATIGEQFF. In nucleotides, the CDR3 is TGTGCCACCAGCCCGCGTTTGTCGAGGACAGCAACAATAGGTGAGCAGTTCTTC.

This sequence joins TRBV3-1 (or the pseudogene TRBV3-2) and TRBJ1-4, with a weak D call TRBD1 (6 bases). CDR1 and CDR2 (germline): LGHDT, YNNKEL (reference sequence). This CDR3 comprises 16 residues. V gave up 1 base and J gave up 6 bases, with 15 bases separating them. The CDR3 coding sequence is TGTGCCAGCAGCCAAGGGGGAACCCACAGGGATGAAAAACTGTTTTTT. It is translated as CASSQGGTHRDEKLFF.

The rearrangement links TRBV10-1 to TRBJ1-2; possible D gene TRBD1, 6 bases. The CDR3 has 14 amino acids. Trimming removed 4 bases from V and 4 bases from J, with 13 bases in between. Germline assignment: CDR1 WNHNN and CDR2 SYGVQD (reference sequence). The CDR3 DNA sequence: TGCGCCAGCAGTGGGGGCTCGGACAGCTATGGCTACACCTTC. Translating gives CASSGGSDSYGYTF.

The CDR3 loop reads CASSFRTGNEETQYF. The DNA of the CDR3 is TGTGCCAGCAGCTTCCGGACAGGGAACGAAGAGACCCAGTACTTC. The chain has TRBV5-8 and TRBJ2-5; 8 nucleotides match TRBD1. J lost 3 bases, V lost 2 bases, and 6 bases had no gene match. CDR3 length: 15 amino acids. Per the germline V gene, CDR1 is SGHTS and CDR2 is YDEGEE. Full variable domain (remainder filled in from reference TRBV5-8 and TRBJ2-5): EAGVTQSPTHLIKTRGQQATLRCSPISGHTSVYWYQQALGLGLQFLLWYDEGEERNRGNFPPRFSGRQFPNYSSELNVNALELEDSALYLCASSFRTGNEETQYFGPGTRLLVL.

The DNA of the CDR3 is TGTGCCAGCAGCCAGGTGCCGGGACTTAGCATTTTAGACACCGGGGAGCTGTTTTTT. Translating gives CASSQVPGLSILDTGELFF. V is TRBV4-2 and J is TRBJ2-2; D is possibly TRBD2 (6 bases). V lost 3 bases to trimming and J lost 3 bases, with 23 bases between them. The CDR3 is made up of 19 amino acids. Germline CDR1 reads LGHNA; CDR2 reads YNFKEQ.

This clone was found a few times. The chain has TRBV11-2 and TRBJ2-2; D ambiguous. Trimming took off 2 bases at V and 2 bases at J, with 6 bases between the two ends. In germline, CDR1 is SGHAT, CDR2 FQNNGV. This CDR3 has 14 amino acids. CDR3: CASSLHSNTGELFF. CDR3 sequence (DNA): TGTGCCAGCAGCTTACACAGTAACACCGGGGAGCTGTTTTTT. The full variable domain, with the rest looked up from reference TRBV11-2 and TRBJ2-2, is EAGVAQSPRYKIIEKRQSVAFWCNPISGHATLYWYQQILGQGPKLLIQFQNNGVVDDSQLPKDRFSAERLKGVDSTLKIQPAKLEDSAVYLCASSLHSNTGELFFGEGSRLTVL.

This chain uses TRBV7-9 with TRBJ1-2; 8 nucleotides agree with TRBD1. CDR1 and CDR2 (germline): SEHNR, FQNEAQ (reference sequence). With 4 bases clipped from V and 3 bases from J, the junction kept 7 bases outside the gene matches. This CDR3 spans 15 amino acids. As DNA, the CDR3 is TGTGCCAGCAGCTCAGGGACAGGAGGGCACTATGGCTACACCTTC. Translating it yields CASSSGTGGHYGYTF.

This sequence joins TRBV7-2 and TRBJ1-3; the match to TRBD1 covers 7 bases. The V gene's germline CDR1 is SGHTA and CDR2 FQGNSA. The CDR3 contains 17 residues. Germline trimming cut 1 base from V and 3 bases from J; bases unmatched to any gene: 9. The CDR3 loop reads CASSLGGMTGLGNTIYF. The CDR3 bases are TGTGCCAGCAGCTTAGGGGGGATGACAGGGCTTGGAAACACCATATATTTT.

V usage is TRBV27 and J usage is TRBJ1-5; no definite D call. CDR1 is MNHEY and CDR2 is SMNVEV in the germline V gene (reference sequence). The CDR3 loop spans 15 amino acids. V was cut by 8 bases and J by 5 bases, with 19 bases left in between. The CDR3 sequence: CASRPVPDIYQPQHF. DNA for the CDR3: TGTGCCAGCCGCCCTGTCCCTGACATTTATCAGCCCCAGCATTTT.

The chain uses TRBV30 and TRBJ1-1, with 12 nucleotides matching TRBD1. V shed 3 bases, J shed 5 bases, and the junction held 13 bases outside the gene matches. This CDR3 region has 17 residues. The germline CDR1 and CDR2 sequences are GTSNPN and SVGIG (reference sequence). DNA of the CDR3: TGTGCCTGGAGGCCTTTCGGGGACAGGGGGCGAAGGACTGAAGCTTTCTTT. Protein sequence: CAWRPFGDRGRRTEAFF.

The V call is TRBV4-3, the J call TRBJ2-7; D possibly corresponds to TRBD1 (6 bases). In germline, CDR1 is LGHNA, CDR2 YSLEER. CDR3 length equals 14 residues. Trimming stripped 1 base from V and 6 bases from J, with 13 bases between. The CDR3 protein is CASSQGAGEGEQYF. Written as DNA, the CDR3 is TGCGCCAGCAGCCAAGGCGCAGGGGAAGGCGAGCAGTACTTC.

This clone was counted only a few times. The V gene is TRBV30, the J gene TRBJ1-6; D is perhaps TRBD1 (5 bases). Germline assignment: CDR1 GTSNPN and CDR2 SVGIG (reference sequence). The CDR3 has 15 residues. The V end was cut by 1 base, the J end by 6 bases, with 13 bases between. The CDR3 spells CAWSAGYQGNSPLHF. The CDR3 DNA reads TGTGCCTGGAGTGCCGGGTACCAGGGTAATTCACCCCTCCACTTT.

This rearrangement joins TRBV12-3 or TRBV12-4 to TRBJ1-6; perhaps TRBD1 as D (5 bases). Between the trimmed V and J ends, which lost 7 bases and 6 bases, there was a span of 10 bases. The CDR3 length is 13 residues. The CDR3 DNA follows: TGTGCCAGCAAGGACACTCGTAATTCACCCCTCCACTTT. It encodes CASKDTRNSPLHF.